One sample yielded the 18 T cell receptor beta chains listed below, sequenced in a study of blood T cell repertoires in COVID-19. The assay was immunoSEQ multiplex PCR, and TCRdb's table has in-frame clones only and misses some. This sample has fewer than 200,000 clones, with about 72% found just once. The sequenced sample was PBMCs or T cells enriched from blood (not recorded which). Every receptor here comes from a woman aged 50 to 60 who had recovered from COVID-19.

The V and J genes are TRBV3-1 (or the pseudogene TRBV3-2) and TRBJ2-4; 12 bases match TRBD2. This CDR3 comprises 20 residues. CDR1 and CDR2 from the germline V gene are LGHDT and YNNKEL (reference sequence). V lost 3 bases and J lost 1; bases outside the gene matches: 13. CDR3 DNA sequence: TGTGCCAGCAGCCAGCACCCTAGCGGGAGGGCCTCCAGGGCCAAAAACATTCAGTACTTC. It specifies CASSQHPSGRASRAKNIQYF.

Regarding this clone: Other DNA sequences of this sample code for an identical CDR3. The chain is built from TRBV7-2 and TRBJ2-5; TRBD2 is a possible D gene (6 bases). The CDR3 totals 16 residues. Germline CDR1 SGHTA, CDR2 FQGNSA. V gave up 2 bases and J gave up 1 base, with 14 bases separating them. CDR3 DNA sequence: TGTGCCAGCAGCTTAAAGGCGGGACGGATCCAAGAGACCCAGTACTTC. It codes for CASSLKAGRIQETQYF.

This clone was seen once. The rearrangement joins TRBV28 to TRBJ1-2; weak D call: TRBD1 (5 bases). The CDR3 runs 15 residues. V lost 2 bases and J 5 bases, leaving 15 bases between the germline ends. CDR1 is MDHEN, CDR2 SYDVKM, per germline. Here the CDR3 reads CASSLRYGQGYGYTF. Written as DNA, the CDR3 is TGTGCCAGCAGTTTACGATACGGGCAGGGATATGGCTACACCTTC.

The V and J genes are TRBV4-2 and TRBJ2-2; D not certain. Germline CDR1 and CDR2: LGHNA and YNFKEQ. The CDR3 consists of 15 residues. Trimming took off 4 bases at V and 4 bases at J, with 13 bases between the two ends. CDR3 nucleotides: TGTGCCAGCAGCCCTCGGAGTGTGGGCACCGGGGAGCTGTTTTTT. Translating it yields CASSPRSVGTGELFF.

J is TRBJ1-2 and V is TRBV4-2; 8 bases fit TRBD1. Germline CDR1 and CDR2: LGHNA and YNFKEQ. The CDR3 runs to 16 residues. V dropped 2 bases and J dropped 3; count of bases not matched to a gene: 8. CDR3 protein: CASSQKDRANYYGYTF. The CDR3 coding sequence is TGTGCCAGCAGCCAAAAGGACAGGGCGAACTACTATGGCTACACCTTC.

J is TRBJ2-3 and V is TRBV5-1; weak D call: TRBD2 (6 bases). This CDR3 is 19 amino acids long. Germline values: CDR1 SGHRS, CDR2 YFSETQ. Trimming took off 0 bases at V and 0 bases at J, with 20 bases between the two ends. This chain's CDR3 is CASSLAVPESGRSTDTQYF. CDR3 DNA: TGCGCCAGCAGCTTGGCCGTTCCTGAGAGCGGGCGTAGCACAGATACGCAGTATTTT. Filled out from reference TRBV5-1 and TRBJ2-3, the complete variable domain reads KAGVTQTPRYLIKTRGQQVTLSCSPISGHRSVSWYQQTPGQGLQFLFEYFSETQRNKGNFPGRFSGRQFSNSRSEMNVSTLELGDSALYLCASSLAVPESGRSTDTQYFGPGTRLTVL.

V and J are TRBV27 and TRBJ2-7; a weak D match, TRBD2 (5 bases). The V end lost 5 bases, the J end lost 0 bases, and 20 bases lay between the germline ends. CDR3 length: 17 amino acids. Germline V gene sequence: CDR1 MNHEY, CDR2 SMNVEV (reference sequence). The CDR3 region has the DNA TGTGCCAGCAGTCCCCCCATGGTAGCGAGCAGCTCCTACGAGCAGTACTTC. Its translation is CASSPPMVASSSYEQYF.

The V gene is TRBV7-2, the J gene TRBJ1-4; the match to TRBD1 covers 8 bases. Germline trimming cut 5 bases from V and 5 bases from J; bases unmatched to any gene: 7. CDR3 length equals 15 residues. The V gene's germline CDR1 is SGHTA and CDR2 FQGNSA. This chain's CDR3 is CASSKTGGFNEKLFF. The CDR3 bases are TGTGCCAGCAGCAAAACAGGGGGATTCAATGAAAAACTGTTTTTT.

The chain links TRBV19 to TRBJ2-1; D remains unclear. This CDR3 has 14 residues. Germline V CDR1 and CDR2: LNHDA, SQIVND (reference sequence). Trimming took 5 bases from V and 2 from J, leaving 10 bases between them. CDR3 loop: CASSHYPTYNEQFF. The CDR3, as DNA: TGTGCCAGTAGTCACTATCCAACCTACAATGAGCAGTTCTTC.

This chain uses TRBV28 with TRBJ2-1, with D maybe TRBD1 (5 bases). The length of the CDR3 is 13 residues. Trimming shortened V by 3 bases and J by 5 bases, and 8 bases separated the two germline ends. Germline V lookup: CDR1 MDHEN, CDR2 SYDVKM. CDR3 DNA: TGTGCCAGCAGTTTCAGGGTCGACAATGAGCAGTTCTTC. Translation gives CASSFRVDNEQFF.

The gene calls are TRBV15 and TRBJ2-3; D is perhaps TRBD2 (5 bases). This CDR3 has 13 amino acids. Trimming stripped 7 bases from V and 6 bases from J, with 14 bases between. CDR1 is LNHNV, CDR2 YYDKDF, per germline (reference sequence). As DNA, the CDR3 is TGTGCCACCAACCCCCGGCTAGCTGATACGCAGTATTTT. It specifies CATNPRLADTQYF.

J is TRBJ2-2 and V is TRBV18, with D tentatively TRBD2 (6 bases). CDR1 is KGHSH, CDR2 LQKENI, per germline. The CDR3 has 14 residues. V shed 3 bases and J shed 2 bases, with 7 bases lying between them. In DNA, the CDR3 is TGTGCCAGCTCACCGGGACTTAACACCGGGGAGCTGTTTTTT. It is translated as CASSPGLNTGELFF. Using reference TRBV18 and TRBJ2-2 for the parts outside the CDR3, the full variable domain is NAGVMQNPRHLVRRRGQEARLRCSPMKGHSHVYWYRQLPEEGLKFMVYLQKENIIDESGMPKERFSAEFPKEGPSILRIQQVVRGDSAAYFCASSPGLNTGELFFGEGSRLTVL.

This clone was detected once. The chain joins TRBV28 to TRBJ2-5; maybe TRBD2 (7 bases). The CDR3 length is 15 residues. The germline CDR1 and CDR2 sequences are MDHEN and SYDVKM. V was clipped by 3 bases and J by 4 bases, with 15 bases between them. CDR3 DNA: TGTGCCAGCAGTTTTGGGGGGGCAAGAGGAGAGACCCAGTACTTC. Protein product: CASSFGGARGETQYF.

This clone was seen just once. The chain combines TRBV1 with TRBJ2-3; the table gives TRBD2 as D, unverified against the DNA. TRBV1 is classified as a pseudogene. The CDR3 is made up of 14 amino acids. The CDR3 DNA reads as TGCACCGAAAGTGGCGGGACTAGAGTAGATACGCAGTATTTT. Residues: CTESGGTRVDTQYF.

V usage is TRBV18 and J usage is TRBJ1-1; 7 nucleotides match TRBD1. Trimming cost V 6 bases and J 1 base; bases outside gene matches: 5. CDR1 KGHSH and CDR2 LQKENI come from the germline V gene. This CDR3 is 14 amino acids long. In nucleotides, the CDR3 is TGTGCCAGCTCCCTGGGGACAGAGAACACTGAAGCTTTCTTT. Translating gives CASSLGTENTEAFF.

This clone was counted only a few times. The chain is built from TRBV2 and TRBJ2-7; TRBD2 matches at 8 bases. Germline lookup yields CDR1 SNHLY and CDR2 FYNNEI. V lost 5 bases to trimming and J lost 4 bases; unmatched junction nucleotides: 13. The CDR3 covers 16 residues. The CDR3 loop reads CASSNPLAATSYEQYF. As DNA, the CDR3 is TGTGCCAGCAGTAACCCACTAGCGGCGACGTCATACGAGCAGTACTTC.

This clone appeared once. The V call is TRBV7-9, the J call TRBJ2-5, with 14 bases lining up with TRBD2. The CDR3 totals 18 residues. The J segment lost 4 bases and the V segment lost 5 bases, leaving 12 bases of the junction unmatched. Per germline, CDR1 SEHNR and CDR2 FQNEAQ (reference sequence). The CDR3 DNA is TGTGCCAGCAGCGCCGGGACTAGCGGGAGTATAAGTCGAGAGACCCAGTACTTC. Translating it yields CASSAGTSGSISRETQYF.

This chain connects TRBV28 to TRBJ2-6; 9 bases map to TRBD1. Unmatched junction bases numbered 7, after V lost 3 bases and J lost 1 base. CDR1 is MDHEN and CDR2 is SYDVKM in the germline V gene. The CDR3 contains 18 residues. The CDR3 DNA is TGTGCCAGCAGTTTCCCCTGGACAGGGGAGTCTGGGGCCAACGTCCTGACTTTC. Residues: CASSFPWTGESGANVLTF.